This T cell receptor beta chain appears in the sequencing data of a study of blood T cell repertoires in COVID-19 (dated by TCRdb to 2018 to 2020). For the study in its entirety: Samples from collaborators originated in the United States, Italy and Spain and spanned both the acute and convalescent phases of COVID-19. The material from the prospective study consisted of cDNA or gDNA derived from T cells, B-cell-depleted T cells, or PBMCs. The samples were drawn from two sources: the first 160 participants of the ongoing ImmuneRACE study, and 1,000 to 1,500 subjects contributed by 6 global collaborators. Where HLA class I and class II types were available, the types were taken from metadata supplied by the sample provider, not from assay-based typing. The dataset comprised deeply sampled blood TCRbeta repertoires from subjects exposed to, actively infected with, or recovered from COVID-19. A de-identified subject ID, COVID-19 status, age in years and sex were almost always included in the sample metadata. The repertoires were released in a freely available public database intended as a resource for research on the immune response to SARS-CoV-2.

With regard to this clone: Its antigen has not been determined. Base qualities were left out, and no much larger clone turns up one base away.

Collaborating institutions collected whole blood in K2EDTA tubes following their own protocols. For TCRbeta analysis, collaborators shipped samples as frozen whole blood, isolated PBMCs, or DNA extracted from either of those sample types. Broad study findings and their caveats: Clinical and demographic metadata were provided uncurated, with the amount varying by source and participant.

TCRbeta CDR3 regions were amplified from genomic DNA using the immunoSEQ Assay, a bias-controlled multiplex PCR. Concerning the study's data processing: Within the assay, amplification of reference gene primers was used to estimate how many nucleated cells each sample contained. Sequence reads were collapsed and filtered to measure the absolute abundance of every unique TCRbeta CDR3 rearrangement. For each sample, productive Simpson clonality was calculated as the square root of Simpson's diversity index across productive rearrangements. The clones in this table, taken by TCRdb from immuneACCESS, are in-frame only. Not every clone is retained; where verified, under half of the shortfall comes from an unresolved V gene, and the cause of the rest is unknown. D and trimming were read from the DNA, whereas the V and J calls and clone size are those reported in that table. The sample records under 75,000 clones, roughly 88% of which are singletons. About 18% of the sample is in the top ten clones.

The receptor was isolated from a woman aged 80 or older with active COVID-19. Sequenced material: peripheral blood.

The DNA sequence is as follows: TGCGCCAGCAGTCAATCGATTCCGGGACTAGCGACCCCAGATACGCAGTATTTT. This codes for CASSQSIPGLATPDTQYF. Recombination linked TRBV23-1 to TRBJ2-3; 10 central nucleotides agree with TRBD2. TRBV23-1 belongs to the ORF category, with a function that is uncertain. Germline trimming: 0 bases from V, 4 bases from J; junction bases outside gene matches: 10. Spanning cysteine to phenylalanine, the CDR3 consists of 18 amino acids. Just the 54-base CDR3 DNA is kept, in frame starting at base 1.